Sequencing of this TCR beta chain was carried out in a study of PD-1 blockade in classical Hodgkin lymphoma. Study-wide results and caveats: Causes of the repertoire differences remain undefined, possibly disease activity or prior therapy.

The sample's time point: cycle 4 day 1 (C4D1), after six to seven weeks of nivolumab. Each and every patient relapsed after autologous stem cell transplantation, and patients got differing brentuximab vedotin exposure. Best response was recorded as complete response, partial response or progressive disease. A remark on this clone: No antigen is known for it.

The V end was cut by 1 base, the J end by 6 bases, with 8 bases between. CDR1 is SGHTA and CDR2 is FQGNSA in the germline V gene. The CDR3 totals 13 residues. The data were produced by immunoSEQ multiplex PCR, yet TCRdb's version contains in-frame clones alone and is incomplete. The table records 30,000 to 50,000 clones, around 80% of them present only once. The V gene is TRBV7-2, the J gene TRBJ2-3; D gene uncertain. The clonotype was recovered from a human donor with classical Hodgkin lymphoma. This specimen consisted of peripheral blood mononuclear cells (PBMCs), obtained before the fourth cycle of nivolumab. CDR3 residues: CASSLVHPDTQYF. In nucleotides, the CDR3 is TGTGCCAGCAGCTTAGTTCACCCGGATACGCAGTATTTT.